This T cell receptor beta chain was identified in a study of blood T cell repertoires in COVID-19. The CDR3 spans 14 residues. Trimming removed 3 bases from V and 5 bases from J, with 14 bases in between. Germline V gene lookup returns CDR1 LNHDA and CDR2 SQIVND (reference sequence). In the authors' methods: Estimation of nucleated cell counts relied on the amplification of reference gene primers. Repertoires were generated with immunoSEQ multiplex PCR, while TCRdb's copy carries only in-frame clones and drops some. The V and J calls and the clone size are those of that table, but D and trimming were determined from the DNA. This table holds about 280,000 clones, around 88% found once.

This sequence originates from a woman aged 25 to 39 who had recovered from COVID-19. This chain uses TRBV19 with TRBJ2-7, with a possible D match to TRBD1 (6 bases). The sequenced sample consisted of peripheral blood. CDR3 nucleotides: TGTGCCAGTAGTATCTCCGGCAGGGGCAACGAGCAGTACTTC. Translated, it gives CASSISGRGNEQYF.